The 26 T cell receptor beta chains below all came from one sample that was sequenced in a study of blood T cell repertoires in COVID-19. TCRdb's copy holds only in-frame clones and misses some; the assay was immunoSEQ multiplex PCR. The table has approximately 210,000 clones, roughly four fifths seen once. The sample taken for sequencing was peripheral blood. The receptors come from a woman aged 50 to 60 with active or convalescent COVID-19.

This rearrangement joins TRBV19 to TRBJ1-2; 7 bases are shared with TRBD1. Germline trimming cut 6 bases from V and 4 bases from J; bases unmatched to any gene: 14. The CDR3 consists of 16 residues. Germline CDR1 reads LNHDA; CDR2 reads SQIVND (reference sequence). CDR3 bases: TGTGCCAGTAGATACGCGGGACAGAGTCCGGGCTATGGCTACACCTTC. Protein: CASRYAGQSPGYGYTF.

The gene calls are TRBV29-1 and TRBJ2-5; tentative D call: TRBD2 (6 bases). The CDR3 runs to 15 residues. Germline lookup yields CDR1 SQVTM and CDR2 ANQGSEA. Trimming shortened V by 8 bases and J by 0 bases, and 19 bases separated the two germline ends. The CDR3, as DNA: TGCAGCTCGTGGGGCGGGGACCAGTACCAAGAGACCCAGTACTTC. It specifies CSSWGGDQYQETQYF.

The chain combines TRBV4-1 with TRBJ1-4; no reliable D call. Germline CDR1 reads MGHRA; CDR2 reads YSYEKL. This CDR3 comprises 16 residues. Between the trimmed V and J ends, which lost 2 bases and 8 bases, there was a span of 18 bases. CDR3 loop: CASSQSAIGISEKLFF. The DNA for the CDR3 is TGCGCCAGCAGCCAATCCGCGATTGGTATTAGCGAAAAACTGTTTTTT.

This clone was seen only once. The rearrangement joins TRBV29-1 to TRBJ2-3; 8 positions agree with TRBD1. The J segment lost 5 bases and the V segment lost 6 bases, leaving 10 bases of the junction unmatched. Germline V CDR1 and CDR2: SQVTM, ANQGSEA. The CDR3 runs to 14 residues. CDR3 sequence (DNA): TGCAGCGTGCTCCCAGGGGGCGCGGGAGATACGCAGTATTTT. Translated: CSVLPGGAGDTQYF.

V usage is TRBV6-5 and J usage is TRBJ1-5, with a tentative D call TRBD1 (6 bases). Trimming removed 6 bases at V and 1 base at J, with 13 bases between. Germline CDR1 MNHEY, CDR2 SVGAGI. The CDR3 is made up of 15 amino acids. CDR3 bases: TGTGCCAGCAGGCCCCAGGGGCGCAGCAATCAGCCCCAGCATTTT. Translated: CASRPQGRSNQPQHF.

J is TRBJ2-3 and V is TRBV27; 7 nucleotides match TRBD2. This CDR3 is 15 amino acids long. Trimming took 6 bases from V and 2 from J; bases not matched to a gene: 8. Germline assignment: CDR1 MNHEY and CDR2 SMNVEV (reference sequence). CDR3 in DNA: TGTGCCAGCAGGTGGCGGGGGACTCCCACAGATACGCAGTATTTT. Its protein is CASRWRGTPTDTQYF.

The J gene is TRBJ1-5, the V gene TRBV9, with TRBD1 matching over 7 bases. Germline V gene data show CDR1 as SGDLS and CDR2 as YYNGEE. Trimming removed 3 bases from V and 4 bases from J; junction bases left unmatched: 4. The CDR3 runs to 14 residues. Here the CDR3 DNA reads TGTGCCAGCAGCGCGTTACAGGGGAATCAGCCCCAGCATTTT. It encodes CASSALQGNQPQHF.

The chain's CDR3 is CASSIGGFSEAFF. The CDR3 region has the DNA TGTGCCAGCAGCATAGGGGGCTTCTCTGAAGCTTTCTTT. J is TRBJ1-1 and V is TRBV7-9; 7 nucleotides agree with TRBD1. Losses at the gene ends were 5 bases for V and 6 bases for J; bases not matched to a gene: 6. Germline V gene lookup returns CDR1 SEHNR and CDR2 FQNEAQ (reference sequence). CDR3 length: 13 amino acids.

The gene calls are TRBV5-5 and TRBJ2-7; 9 bases line up with TRBD2. The length of the CDR3 is 15 residues. Trimming took 4 bases from V and 2 from J; bases not matched to a gene: 7. Germline V gene sequence: CDR1 SGHKS, CDR2 YYEKEE (reference sequence). The CDR3 coding sequence is TGTGCCAGCAGCCGGACTAGCGAGGTTACCTACGAGCAGTACTTC. Amino acids: CASSRTSEVTYEQYF.

The chain carries TRBV19 and TRBJ1-1, with unresolved D. Looked up from germline, CDR1 is LNHDA and CDR2 is SQIVND (reference sequence). V was shortened by 1 base and J by 3 bases, with 6 bases between the two germline ends. The CDR3 sequence is 13 residues long. The CDR3 spells CASSIGGDTEAFF. The CDR3 coding sequence is TGTGCCAGTAGTATAGGCGGAGACACTGAAGCTTTCTTT.

As for this clone: Within the sample, other DNA sequences also encode this same CDR3. The V and J genes are TRBV2 and TRBJ1-2; a possible D gene is TRBD1 (5 bases). Looked up from germline, CDR1 is SNHLY and CDR2 is FYNNEI. Trimming shortened V by 4 bases and J by 1 base, and 7 bases separated the two germline ends. This CDR3 is 13 amino acids long. This CDR3 reads CASSAQGNYGYTF. CDR3 in DNA: TGTGCCAGCAGTGCTCAGGGTAACTATGGCTACACCTTC.

J is TRBJ1-4 and V is TRBV15, with D perhaps matching TRBD1 (5 bases). CDR1 and CDR2 from the germline V gene are LNHNV and YYDKDF (reference sequence). V was cut by 5 bases and J by 8 bases, with 12 bases left in between. This CDR3 contains 13 residues. The CDR3 reads CATSRDYWEKLFF. Here the CDR3 DNA reads TGTGCCACCAGCCGGGACTACTGGGAAAAACTGTTTTTT.

The rearrangement joins TRBV28 to TRBJ1-2; D possibly corresponds to TRBD1 (6 bases). The CDR3 totals 13 residues. V dropped 5 bases and J dropped 7 bases, with 14 bases sitting between them. Germline V gene sequence: CDR1 MDHEN, CDR2 SYDVKM. The CDR3 sequence: CASSPRGLVGYTF. The CDR3 DNA reads as TGTGCCAGCAGTCCAAGGGGGTTAGTTGGCTACACCTTC.

This clone has only a few counts. This chain joins TRBV2 and TRBJ2-2, with 8 bases that match TRBD1. Trimming cost V 6 bases and J 5 bases; bases outside gene matches: 11. Germline V gene data show CDR1 as SNHLY and CDR2 as FYNNEI. The CDR3 has 16 amino acids. The DNA for the CDR3 is TGTGCCAGCAGCCCAGACAGGGGCCTTAGGACCGGGGAGCTGTTTTTT. This codes for CASSPDRGLRTGELFF.

The chain uses TRBV28 and TRBJ2-2, with 8 bases lining up with TRBD1. This CDR3 is 18 amino acids long. Germline CDR1 MDHEN, CDR2 SYDVKM. V trimming: 4 bases; J trimming: 0 bases; junction bases outside the gene matches: 10. This CDR3 is CASSYEVRTGPNTGELFF. The CDR3 nucleotides are TGTGCCAGCAGTTACGAGGTCCGGACAGGGCCGAACACCGGGGAGCTGTTTTTT. Together with reference TRBV28 and TRBJ2-2, the CDR3 gives the full variable domain: DVKVTQSSRYLVKRTGEKVFLECVQDMDHENMFWYRQDPGLGLRLIYFSYDVKMKEKGDIPEGYSVSREKKERFSLILESASTNQTSMYLCASSYEVRTGPNTGELFFGEGSRLTVL.

The chain uses TRBV5-1 and TRBJ1-2, with D tentatively TRBD1 (5 bases). Between the trimmed V and J ends, which lost 2 bases and 2 bases, there was a span of 7 bases. This CDR3 has 13 residues. Germline loops: CDR1 SGHRS, CDR2 YFSETQ. The DNA for the CDR3 is TGCGCCAGCAGCTTCCCAGGGAACTATGGCTACACCTTC. Amino acids: CASSFPGNYGYTF.

This clone was recorded a few times. The rearrangement uses TRBV5-8 and TRBJ2-7; no clear D. V lost 6 bases and J lost 2, with 18 bases in between. This CDR3 is built from 15 residues. The germline V gene encodes CDR1 SGHTS and CDR2 YDEGEE. CDR3 DNA sequence: TGTGCCAGCACCCGCACCTACCAGGCGACCTACGAGCAGTACGTC. The encoded protein is CASTRTYQATYEQYV.

The J gene is TRBJ2-3, the V gene TRBV5-4; tentative D call: TRBD2 (5 bases). V lost 1 base to trimming and J lost 4 bases, with 13 bases between them. Germline V CDR1 and CDR2: SGHNT, YYREEE (reference sequence). The CDR3 is 15 residues long. DNA of the CDR3: TGTGCCAGCAGCTTGCGTAGCGCCGGCTCAGATACGCAGTATTTT. Protein sequence: CASSLRSAGSDTQYF. Full variable domain (outside the CDR3, taken from reference TRBV5-4 and TRBJ2-3): ETGVTQSPTHLIKTRGQQVTLRCSSQSGHNTVSWYQQALGQGPQFIFQYYREEENGRGNFPPRFSGLQFPNYSSELNVNALELDDSALYLCASSLRSAGSDTQYFGPGTRLTVL.

CDR3 nucleotide sequence: TGTGCCAGCAGCCAACGGACCGGGACTACCCAAGAGACCCAGTACTTC. This gives the protein CASSQRTGTTQETQYF. The chain uses TRBV13 and TRBJ2-5; 7 nucleotides line up with TRBD2. The germline gives CDR1 PRHDT, CDR2 FYEKMQ (reference sequence). CDR3 size: 16 residues. With V trimmed by 5 bases and J by 1 base, 10 bases remained unmatched.

This clone occurred once. The chain carries TRBV28 and TRBJ2-7, with 7 bases identical to TRBD1. Germline values: CDR1 MDHEN, CDR2 SYDVKM. The J segment lost 6 bases and the V segment lost 7 bases, leaving 9 bases of the junction unmatched. This CDR3 contains 13 residues. The CDR3 DNA follows: TGTGCCAGCATAACAGGGGCGCGAGGCGAGCAGTACTTC. As protein: CASITGARGEQYF.

The CDR3, as DNA: TGTGCCACTTCGTTCCCGGGACAGGGGAACTATGGCTACACCTTC. It specifies CATSFPGQGNYGYTF. This chain joins TRBV28 and TRBJ1-2, with 10 bases aligning to TRBD1. Losses at the gene ends were 10 bases for V and 2 bases for J; bases not matched to a gene: 10. The V gene's germline CDR1 is MDHEN and CDR2 SYDVKM. There are 15 residues in the CDR3.

The chain links TRBV19 to TRBJ2-3; 8 bases map to TRBD2. From germline, CDR1 is LNHDA and CDR2 SQIVND (reference sequence). V was pared by 3 bases and J by 4 bases, with 6 bases of the junction left unmatched. The CDR3 runs to 15 residues. CDR3 sequence reads: CASSIERGRADTQYF. The CDR3 DNA sequence: TGTGCCAGTAGTATTGAGCGGGGGCGCGCAGATACGCAGTATTTT.

The chain is built from TRBV4-1 and TRBJ1-2; maybe TRBD1 (6 bases). This CDR3 is 14 amino acids long. The germline V gene encodes CDR1 MGHRA and CDR2 YSYEKL. V shed 0 bases and J shed 8 bases, with 13 bases lying between them. CDR3 region: CASSQDLNRDGYTF. In DNA, the CDR3 is TGCGCCAGCAGCCAAGATCTTAACAGGGACGGCTACACCTTC.

The chain links TRBV3-1 (or the pseudogene TRBV3-2) to TRBJ1-4, with D perhaps TRBD1 (5 bases). The CDR3 extends over 13 amino acids. The V end lost 1 base, the J end lost 8 bases, and 8 bases lay between the germline ends. Per the germline V gene, CDR1 is LGHDT and CDR2 is YNNKEL (reference sequence). CDR3 nucleotides: TGTGCCAGCAGCCAAGGGGCAGGGGAAAAACTGTTTTTT. The encoded protein is CASSQGAGEKLFF.

V usage is TRBV5-6 and J usage is TRBJ1-4; 9 positions agree with TRBD1. Germline CDR1 reads SGHDT; CDR2 reads YYEEEE. This CDR3 spans 14 amino acids. With 4 bases clipped from V and 8 bases from J, the junction kept 6 bases outside the gene matches. The CDR3 region is CASSLQGAGEKLFF. CDR3 coding DNA: TGTGCCAGCAGCCTACAGGGGGCAGGAGAAAAACTGTTTTTT.

V gene TRBV9 combines with J gene TRBJ2-5, with 7 nucleotides matching TRBD1. The V segment lost 3 bases and the J segment 1 base; nucleotides outside the gene matches: 6. The CDR3 contains 15 residues. Germline loops: CDR1 SGDLS, CDR2 YYNGEE. This CDR3 reads CASSEYGQVQETQYF. As DNA, the CDR3 is TGTGCCAGCAGCGAATATGGACAGGTCCAAGAGACCCAGTACTTC. Full variable domain (missing parts from reference TRBV9 and TRBJ2-5): DSGVTQTPKHLITATGQRVTLRCSPRSGDLSVYWYQQSLDQGLQFLIQYYNGEERAKGNILERFSAQQFPDLHSELNLSSLELGDSALYFCASSEYGQVQETQYFGPGTRLLVL.